The rows below give T cell receptor beta chains drawn from one sample of a study of blood T cell repertoires in COVID-19. The table came from immunoSEQ multiplex PCR; TCRdb's copy has only in-frame clones and leaves some out. Found here are about 200,000 clones, 90% of them singletons; the top ten hold about 0.58%. The sequencing input was peripheral blood. The receptors derive from a man in his fifties with acute or convalescent COVID-19. CDR3s include the opening cysteine and the closing phenylalanine or tryptophan. The D gene is left open where the match is weak. Clone size is shown for a subset of rows, as once, few, many or a class of expanded clone.

d_call j_call v_call clone_size cdr3_aa cdr3_nt
- TRBJ1-3 TRBV2 - CASTTPSSGNTIYF TGTGCCAGTACGACTCCCAGCTCTGGAAACACCATATATTTT
TRBD2 TRBJ2-1 TRBV9 - CASSFSGGSYNEQFF TGTGCCAGCAGCTTTAGCGGGGGGTCCTACAATGAGCAGTTCTTC
TRBD1 TRBJ1-2 TRBV6-5 - CASRSQGYGYTF TGTGCCAGCAGGTCACAGGGGTACGGCTACACCTTC
- TRBJ1-1 TRBV4-3 - CASSHDTGQPSNTEAFF TGCGCCAGCAGCCACGACACCGGACAGCCTTCGAACACTGAAGCTTTCTTT
- TRBJ2-3 TRBV12-3/TRBV12-4 - CASSLPFPDTQYF TGTGCCAGCAGCCTCCCTTTCCCAGATACGCAGTATTTT
- TRBJ2-2 TRBV29-1 - CSVVQSNTGELFF TGCAGCGTTGTTCAGTCAAACACCGGGGAGCTGTTTTTT
- TRBJ2-3 TRBV9 - CASSSQTNTDTQYF TGTGCCAGCAGCTCACAGACGAACACAGATACGCAGTATTTT
- TRBJ2-7 TRBV12-3/TRBV12-4 - CASSSYYEQYF TGTGCCAGCAGTTCCTACTACGAGCAGTACTTC
- TRBJ2-3 TRBV27 - CASSGRPNPADTQYF TGTGCCAGCAGTGGGCGACCAAACCCAGCAGATACGCAGTATTTT
TRBD2 TRBJ2-6 TRBV30 - CAWSRFGGGPGSGANVLTF TGTGCCTGGAGCCGGTTCGGCGGGGGGCCGGGCTCTGGGGCCAACGTCCTGACTTTC
- TRBJ1-4 TRBV18 - CASSPRTTEKLFF TGTGCCAGCTCACCACGAACAACTGAAAAACTGTTTTTT
- TRBJ2-3 TRBV7-4 - CASSLPLLVGGENTDTQYF TGTGCCAGCAGCTTACCCCTCCTAGTTGGCGGGGAAAACACAGATACGCAGTATTTT
- TRBJ2-4 TRBV7-2 - CASSLRGAKNIQYF TGTGCCAGCAGCTTACGGGGAGCCAAAAACATTCAGTACTTC
TRBD1 TRBJ1-1 TRBV28 once CASRFDRGTEAFF TGTGCCAGCCGCTTTGACAGGGGGACTGAAGCTTTCTTT
TRBD1 TRBJ2-3 TRBV25-1 - CASGLQGADTQYF TGTGCCAGCGGTCTTCAGGGGGCAGATACGCAGTATTTT
TRBD1 TRBJ2-1 TRBV7-9 - CASSLGQGDFGEQFF TGTGCCAGCAGCCTAGGACAGGGGGATTTCGGTGAGCAGTTCTTC
- TRBJ2-2 TRBV3-1/TRBV3-2 - CASSQNDWIPGELFF TGTGCCAGCAGCCAAAACGACTGGATACCCGGGGAGCTGTTTTTT
- TRBJ1-1 TRBV6-1 - CASSEAWGNTEAFF TGTGCCAGCAGTGAAGCTTGGGGCAACACTGAAGCTTTCTTT
- TRBJ1-4 TRBV29-1 - CSAAPQWGRREKLFF TGCAGCGCGGCACCCCAATGGGGGCGGCGGGAAAAACTGTTTTTT
- TRBJ1-2 TRBV9 - CASSVGQTGYTF TGTGCCAGCAGCGTAGGACAGACTGGCTACACCTTC
TRBD1 TRBJ2-1 TRBV4-1 - CASSQRTGTNEQFF TGCGCCAGCAGCCAAAGGACAGGGACTAATGAGCAGTTCTTC
- TRBJ2-3 TRBV25-1 - CASSKFTGITDTQYF TGTGCCAGCAGTAAGTTCACAGGGATCACAGATACGCAGTATTTT
- TRBJ1-1 TRBV28 - CASSLSQGNTEAFF TGTGCCAGCAGTTTATCCCAGGGGAACACTGAAGCTTTCTTT
TRBD1 TRBJ1-1 TRBV19 - CASSMNPGQGNTEAFF TGTGCCAGTAGTATGAACCCGGGACAGGGGAACACTGAAGCTTTCTTT
TRBD1 TRBJ1-1 TRBV12-3/TRBV12-4 - CASSRQGEAFF TGTGCCAGCAGTAGACAGGGTGAAGCTTTCTTT
- TRBJ1-2 TRBV28 few CASSGGWGYGYTF TGTGCCAGCAGTGGAGGGTGGGGCTATGGCTACACCTTC
TRBD1 TRBJ1-5 TRBV7-3 - CASSETGNQPQHF TGTGCCAGCAGCGAGACAGGGAATCAGCCCCAGCATTTT
- TRBJ1-2 TRBV28 - CASRETAGGYGYTF TGTGCCAGCAGAGAGACCGCCGGGGGCTATGGCTACACCTTC
- TRBJ1-5 TRBV24-1 - CATSGRVEGQPQHF TGTGCCACCAGTGGGAGGGTTGAAGGTCAGCCCCAGCATTTT
- TRBJ2-3 TRBV4-1 - CASSQRPSGVPSTDTQYF TGCGCCAGCAGCCAGAGGCCCTCGGGTGTCCCAAGCACAGATACGCAGTATTTT
TRBD2 TRBJ2-1 TRBV5-1 few CASSPGQGGSYNEQFF TGCGCCAGCAGCCCTGGCCAGGGAGGGTCCTACAATGAGCAGTTCTTC
TRBD1 TRBJ1-5 TRBV15 - CATSTQGSNQPQHF TGTGCCACCAGCACACAGGGGAGCAATCAGCCCCAGCATTTT
TRBD1 TRBJ2-2 TRBV24-1 few CATSDPGQANTGELFF TGTGCCACCAGTGACCCCGGACAGGCGAACACCGGGGAGCTGTTTTTT
TRBD2 TRBJ2-5 TRBV29-1 - CSVVAGGLETQYF TGCAGCGTGGTAGCGGGAGGGTTAGAGACCCAGTACTTC
- TRBJ1-1 TRBV7-9 - CASSLGGWDEAFF TGTGCCAGCTCACTAGGAGGGTGGGATGAAGCTTTCTTT
TRBD1 TRBJ1-1 TRBV19 - CASWDRNTEAFF TGTGCCAGTTGGGACAGGAACACTGAAGCTTTCTTT
TRBD1 TRBJ1-1 TRBV6-5 - CASTTGGEDTEAFF TGTGCCAGCACCACAGGGGGTGAGGACACTGAAGCTTTCTTT
TRBD2 TRBJ2-2 TRBV5-5 - CASSLAGGQAGELFF TGTGCCAGCAGCTTAGCGGGGGGGCAAGCCGGGGAGCTGTTTTTT
TRBD2 TRBJ2-6 TRBV7-2 - CASSLAGLSGANVLTF TGTGCCAGCAGCCTAGCGGGACTCTCTGGGGCCAACGTCCTGACTTTC
TRBD1 TRBJ1-2 TRBV9 - CASSARQGAVTF TGTGCCAGCAGCGCTAGACAGGGGGCAGTGACCTTC
TRBD2 TRBJ2-1 TRBV4-1 - CASSQAGAGVYNEQFF TGCGCCAGCAGCCAAGCGGGAGCGGGAGTCTACAATGAGCAGTTCTTC
TRBD1 TRBJ2-2 TRBV28 - CASSSRDRGDTGELFF TGTGCCAGCAGTTCCCGGGACAGGGGTGACACCGGGGAGCTGTTTTTT
TRBD1 TRBJ1-1 TRBV7-9 - CASSTRQGGNTEAFF TGTGCCAGCAGCACCCGACAGGGGGGGAACACTGAAGCTTTCTTT
- TRBJ1-1 TRBV18 - CASSPPVRTQAFF TGTGCCAGCTCACCACCCGTCAGGACTCAAGCTTTCTTT
- TRBJ2-2 TRBV6-6 - CASSYSAGSLTGELFF TGTGCCAGCAGTTACTCGGCGGGATCGCTCACCGGGGAGCTGTTTTTT
- TRBJ1-1 TRBV5-6 - CASSLGTGQRTEAFF TGTGCCAGCAGCTTGGGTACAGGGCAAAGGACTGAAGCTTTCTTT
- TRBJ2-7 TRBV21-1 - CASSKVRTGGDYEQYF TGTGCCAGCAGCAAAGTGAGGACGGGAGGGGACTACGAGCAGTACTTC
TRBD1 TRBJ2-5 TRBV6-5 - CASSSLGAGGQETQYF TGTGCCAGCAGTTCCCTAGGGGCAGGGGGACAAGAGACCCAGTACTTC
- TRBJ1-6 TRBV6-1 - CASSEGLRRSPLHF TGTGCCAGCAGTGAAGGACTTCGGCGTTCACCCCTCCACTTT
- TRBJ2-3 TRBV5-1 - CASSLDVETDTQYF TGCGCCAGCAGCTTGGATGTGGAGACAGATACGCAGTATTTT